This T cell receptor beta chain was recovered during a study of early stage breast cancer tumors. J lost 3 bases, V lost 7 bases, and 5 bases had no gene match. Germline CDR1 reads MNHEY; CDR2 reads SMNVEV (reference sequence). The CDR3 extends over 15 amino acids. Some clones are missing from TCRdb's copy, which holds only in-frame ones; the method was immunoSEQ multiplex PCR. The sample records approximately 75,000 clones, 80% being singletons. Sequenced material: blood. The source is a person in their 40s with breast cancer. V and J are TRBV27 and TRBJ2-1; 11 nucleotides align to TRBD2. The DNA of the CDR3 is TGTGCCAGCACCCCTAGCGGGAGGTTCTACAATGAGCAGTTCTTC. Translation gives CASTPSGRFYNEQFF.